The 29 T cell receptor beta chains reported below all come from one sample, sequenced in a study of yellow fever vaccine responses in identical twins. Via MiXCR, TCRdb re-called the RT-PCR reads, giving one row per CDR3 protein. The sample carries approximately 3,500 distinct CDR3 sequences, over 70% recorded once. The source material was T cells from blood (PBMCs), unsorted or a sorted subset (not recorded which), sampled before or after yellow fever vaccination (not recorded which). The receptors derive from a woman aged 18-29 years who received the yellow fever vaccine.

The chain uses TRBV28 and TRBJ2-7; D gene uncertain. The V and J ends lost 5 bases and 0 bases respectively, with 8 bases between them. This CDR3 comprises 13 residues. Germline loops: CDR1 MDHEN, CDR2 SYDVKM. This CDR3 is CASSPVSSYEQYF. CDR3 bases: TGTGCCAGCAGTCCCGTGAGCTCCTACGAGCAGTACTTC.

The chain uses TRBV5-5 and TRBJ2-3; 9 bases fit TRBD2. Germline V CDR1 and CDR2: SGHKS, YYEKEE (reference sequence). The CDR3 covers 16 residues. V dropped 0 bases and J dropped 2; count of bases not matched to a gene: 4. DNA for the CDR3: TGTGCCAGCAGCTTGGTCCTAGCGGGGCCCACAGATACGCAGTATTTT. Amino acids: CASSLVLAGPTDTQYF.

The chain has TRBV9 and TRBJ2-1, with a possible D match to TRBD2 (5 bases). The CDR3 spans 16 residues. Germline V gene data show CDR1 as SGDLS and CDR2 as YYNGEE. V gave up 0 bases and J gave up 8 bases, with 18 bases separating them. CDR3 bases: TGTGCCAGCAGCGTAGGTCGGACTCCCAGTGGCCATGAGCAGTTCTTC. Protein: CASSVGRTPSGHEQFF.

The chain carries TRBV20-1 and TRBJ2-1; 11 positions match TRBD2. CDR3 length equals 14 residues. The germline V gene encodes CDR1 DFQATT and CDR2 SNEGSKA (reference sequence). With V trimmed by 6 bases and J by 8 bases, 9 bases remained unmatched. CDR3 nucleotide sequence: TGCAGTGCAAGGTCTCTAGCGGGAGGACATGAGCAGTTCTTC. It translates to CSARSLAGGHEQFF.

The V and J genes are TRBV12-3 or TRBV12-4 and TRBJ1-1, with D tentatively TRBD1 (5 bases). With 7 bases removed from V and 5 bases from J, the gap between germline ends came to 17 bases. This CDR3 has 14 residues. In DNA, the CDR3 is TGTGCCAGCACCCTGGGGCAGGGAAATACTGAAGCTTTCTTT. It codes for CASTLGQGNTEAFF.

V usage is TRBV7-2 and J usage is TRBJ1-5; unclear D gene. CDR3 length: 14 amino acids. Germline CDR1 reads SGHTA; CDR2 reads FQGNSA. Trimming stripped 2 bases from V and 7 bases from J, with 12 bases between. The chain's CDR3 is CASSLWAGSQPQHF. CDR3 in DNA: TGTGCCAGCAGCTTATGGGCGGGGAGCCAGCCCCAGCATTTT.

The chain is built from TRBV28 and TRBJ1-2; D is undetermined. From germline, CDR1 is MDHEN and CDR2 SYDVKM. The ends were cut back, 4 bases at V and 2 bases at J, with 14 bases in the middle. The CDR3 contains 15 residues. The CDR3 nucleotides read TGTGCCAGCAGTTCTACAGAGCTTCTAAACTATGGCTACACCTTC. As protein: CASSSTELLNYGYTF.

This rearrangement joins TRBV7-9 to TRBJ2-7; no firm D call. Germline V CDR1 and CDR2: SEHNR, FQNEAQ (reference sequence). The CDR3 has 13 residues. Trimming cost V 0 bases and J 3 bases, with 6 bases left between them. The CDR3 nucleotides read TGTGCCAGCAGCTTAGCGGGGTACTACGAGCAGTACTTC. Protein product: CASSLAGYYEQYF.

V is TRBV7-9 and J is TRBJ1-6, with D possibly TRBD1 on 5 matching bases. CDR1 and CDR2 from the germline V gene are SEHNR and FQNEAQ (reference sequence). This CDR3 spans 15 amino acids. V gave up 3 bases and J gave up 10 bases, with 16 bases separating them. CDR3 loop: CASSFGQGTHSPLHF. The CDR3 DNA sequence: TGTGCCAGCAGCTTTGGGCAGGGAACCCACTCACCCCTCCACTTT.

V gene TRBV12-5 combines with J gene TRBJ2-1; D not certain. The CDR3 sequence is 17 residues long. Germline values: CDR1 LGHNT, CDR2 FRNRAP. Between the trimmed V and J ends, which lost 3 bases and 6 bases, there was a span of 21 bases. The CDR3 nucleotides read TGTGCTAGTGGTTTATCGCCTCGTCAAGACTCCATCAATGAGCAGTTCTTC. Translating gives CASGLSPRQDSINEQFF.

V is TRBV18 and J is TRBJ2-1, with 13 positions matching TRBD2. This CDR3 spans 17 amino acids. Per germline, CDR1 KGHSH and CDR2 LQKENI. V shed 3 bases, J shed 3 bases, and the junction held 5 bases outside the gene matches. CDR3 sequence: CASSPFRTSGSYNEQFF. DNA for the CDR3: TGTGCCAGCTCACCTTTCCGGACTAGCGGGAGCTACAATGAGCAGTTCTTC.

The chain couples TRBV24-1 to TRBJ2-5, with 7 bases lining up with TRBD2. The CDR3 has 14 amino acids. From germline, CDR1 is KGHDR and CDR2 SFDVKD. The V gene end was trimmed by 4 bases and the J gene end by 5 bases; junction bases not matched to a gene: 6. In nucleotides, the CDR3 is TGTGCCACCAGTGACGCCGACGGGAGGGAGACCCAGTACTTC. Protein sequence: CATSDADGRETQYF.

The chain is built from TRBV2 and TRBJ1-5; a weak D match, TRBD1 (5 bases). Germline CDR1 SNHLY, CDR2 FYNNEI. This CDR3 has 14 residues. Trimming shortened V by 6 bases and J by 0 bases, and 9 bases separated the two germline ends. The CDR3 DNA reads TGTGCCAGCAGGGGCGACAGTAGCAATCAGCCCCAGCATTTT. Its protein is CASRGDSSNQPQHF.

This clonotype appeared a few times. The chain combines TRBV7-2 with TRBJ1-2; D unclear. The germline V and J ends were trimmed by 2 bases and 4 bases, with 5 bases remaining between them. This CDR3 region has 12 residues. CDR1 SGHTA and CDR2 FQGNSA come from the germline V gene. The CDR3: CASSLSGYGYTF. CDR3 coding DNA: TGTGCCAGCAGCTTATCTGGCTATGGCTACACCTTC.

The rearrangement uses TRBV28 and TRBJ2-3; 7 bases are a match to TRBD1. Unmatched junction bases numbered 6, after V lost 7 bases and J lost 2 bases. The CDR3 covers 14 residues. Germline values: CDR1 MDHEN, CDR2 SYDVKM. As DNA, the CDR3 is TGTGCCAGCACCGACAGGGTAGACACAGATACGCAGTATTTT. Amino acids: CASTDRVDTDTQYF.

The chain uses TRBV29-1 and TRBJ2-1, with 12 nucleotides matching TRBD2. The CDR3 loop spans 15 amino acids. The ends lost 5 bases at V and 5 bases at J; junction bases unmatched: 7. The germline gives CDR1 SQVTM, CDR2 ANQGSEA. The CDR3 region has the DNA TGCAGCGTTCTTAACCTAGCGGGAGGGAACAATGAGCAGTTCTTC. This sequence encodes CSVLNLAGGNNEQFF.

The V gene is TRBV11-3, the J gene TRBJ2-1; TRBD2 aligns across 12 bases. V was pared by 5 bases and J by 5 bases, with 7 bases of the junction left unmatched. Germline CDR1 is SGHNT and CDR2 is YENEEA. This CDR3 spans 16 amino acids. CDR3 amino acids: CASSNELAGGHNEQFF. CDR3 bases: TGTGCCAGCAGCAACGAACTAGCGGGGGGACACAATGAGCAGTTCTTC.

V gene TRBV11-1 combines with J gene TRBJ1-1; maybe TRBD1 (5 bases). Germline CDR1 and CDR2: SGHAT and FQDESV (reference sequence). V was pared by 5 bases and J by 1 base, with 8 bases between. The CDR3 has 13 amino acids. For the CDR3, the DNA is TGTGCCAGCAGCGCACAGGAGAACACTGAAGCTTTCTTT. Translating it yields CASSAQENTEAFF.

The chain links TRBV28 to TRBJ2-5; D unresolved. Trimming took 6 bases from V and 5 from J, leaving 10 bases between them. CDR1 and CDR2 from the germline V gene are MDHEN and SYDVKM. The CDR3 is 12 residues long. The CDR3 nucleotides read TGTGCCAGCAGCTCGCCATGGGAGACCCAGTACTTC. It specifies CASSSPWETQYF.

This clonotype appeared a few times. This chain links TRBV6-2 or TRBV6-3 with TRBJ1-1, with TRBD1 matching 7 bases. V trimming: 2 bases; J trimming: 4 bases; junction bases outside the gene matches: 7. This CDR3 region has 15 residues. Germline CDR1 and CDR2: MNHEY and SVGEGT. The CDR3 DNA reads TGTGCCAGCAGTTACCGACAGACAGGGTCCACTGAAGCTTTCTTT. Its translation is CASSYRQTGSTEAFF.

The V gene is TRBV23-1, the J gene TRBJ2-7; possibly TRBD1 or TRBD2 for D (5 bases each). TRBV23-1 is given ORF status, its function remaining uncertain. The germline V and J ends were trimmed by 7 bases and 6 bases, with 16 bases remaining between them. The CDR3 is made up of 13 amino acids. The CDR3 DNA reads TGCGCCAGCAATGGGCAGGGAGTTGGCGAGCAGTACGTC. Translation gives CASNGQGVGEQYV.

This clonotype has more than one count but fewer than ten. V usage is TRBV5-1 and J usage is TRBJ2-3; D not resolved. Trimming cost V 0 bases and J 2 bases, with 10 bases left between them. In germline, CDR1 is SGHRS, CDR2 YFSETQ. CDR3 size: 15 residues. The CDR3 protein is CASSLEGKTTDTQYF. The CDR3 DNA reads TGCGCCAGCAGCTTGGAAGGGAAAACCACAGATACGCAGTATTTT.

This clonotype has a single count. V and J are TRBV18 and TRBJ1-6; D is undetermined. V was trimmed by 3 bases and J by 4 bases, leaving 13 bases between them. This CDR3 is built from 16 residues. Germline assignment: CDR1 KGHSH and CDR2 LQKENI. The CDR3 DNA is TGTGCCAGCTCACCTGAGAGCCCGGGATATAATTCACCCCTCCACTTT. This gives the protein CASSPESPGYNSPLHF.

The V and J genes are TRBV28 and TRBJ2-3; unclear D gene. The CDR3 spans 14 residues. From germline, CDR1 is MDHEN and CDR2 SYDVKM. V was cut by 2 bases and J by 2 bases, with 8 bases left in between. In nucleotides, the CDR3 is TGTGCCAGCAGTTTACGTTCAGACACAGATACGCAGTATTTT. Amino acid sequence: CASSLRSDTDTQYF.

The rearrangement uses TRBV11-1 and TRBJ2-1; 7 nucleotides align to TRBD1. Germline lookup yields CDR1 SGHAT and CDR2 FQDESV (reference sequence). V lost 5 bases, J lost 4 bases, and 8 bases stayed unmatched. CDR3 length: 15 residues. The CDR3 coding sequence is TGTGCCAGCAGCGAGGGACAGAAGATTTACAATGAGCAGTTCTTC. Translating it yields CASSEGQKIYNEQFF.

CDR3 in amino acids: CASSRAGNSPLHF. CDR3 DNA: TGTGCCAGCAGCCGAGCAGGAAATTCACCCCTCCACTTT. V usage is TRBV11-3 and J usage is TRBJ1-6; D gene ambiguous. The ends were cut back, 5 bases at V and 7 bases at J, with 9 bases in the middle. The germline gives CDR1 SGHNT, CDR2 YENEEA. The CDR3 is 13 residues long.

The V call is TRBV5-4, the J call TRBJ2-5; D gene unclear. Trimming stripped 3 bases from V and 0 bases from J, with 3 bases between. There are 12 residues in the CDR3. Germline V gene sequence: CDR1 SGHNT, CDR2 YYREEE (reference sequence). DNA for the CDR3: TGTGCCAGCAGCTACAACCAAGAGACCCAGTACTTC. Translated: CASSYNQETQYF.

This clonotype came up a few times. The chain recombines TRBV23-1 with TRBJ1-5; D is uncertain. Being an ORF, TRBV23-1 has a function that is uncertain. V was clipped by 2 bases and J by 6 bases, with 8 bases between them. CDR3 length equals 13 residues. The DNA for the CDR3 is TGCGCCAGCAGTCAAGGGGAGACTCAGCCCCAGCATTTT. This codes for CASSQGETQPQHF.

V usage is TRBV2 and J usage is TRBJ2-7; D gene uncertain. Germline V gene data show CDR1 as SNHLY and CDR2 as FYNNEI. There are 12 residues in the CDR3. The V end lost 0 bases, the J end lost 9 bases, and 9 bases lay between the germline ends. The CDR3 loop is CASSEARAGQYF. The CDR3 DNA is TGTGCCAGCAGTGAAGCTAGGGCCGGGCAGTACTTC.